This TCR beta chain is drawn from a study of T cell repertoires in cytomegalovirus infection. Study as a whole: Researchers turned to recently identified HLA-C-restricted CMV epitopes as well as well-studied HLA-B-restricted ones. Through public TCR beta signatures, both CMV infection and matching HLA type were indicated.

Turning to this clonotype: Its antigen remains unidentified.

This CDR3 is 13 amino acids long. Germline lookup yields CDR1 MGHRA and CDR2 YSYEKL. The ends lost 4 bases at V and 7 bases at J; junction bases unmatched: 3. In TCRdb, the reads were re-called with MiXCR into one record per CDR3 protein. Of 900,000 to 950,000 distinct CDR3 sequences in the sample, roughly 30% were seen once. The chain employs TRBV4-1 and TRBJ1-4; 7 bases map to TRBD1. This sequence originates from a human donor in good health (CMV status not recorded). Some clones in this sample may be carry-over from other donors' samples. The starting material was cultured CD8+ T cells from PBMCs, obtained from culture after CMV antigen stimulation. The CDR3 sequence: CASSPGTAEKLFF. The CDR3 nucleotides read TGCGCCAGCAGCCCGGGGACAGCTGAAAAACTGTTTTTT.